This passage covers 21 T cell receptor beta chains from one sample sequenced in a study of cytomegalovirus exposure and HLA in healthy donors. It was with 60 Vbeta and 13 Jbeta primers that the PCR ran. Assay: immunoSEQ multiplex PCR; the TCRdb copy retains only in-frame clones and omits some. The sample has about 100,000 clones; 85% are singletons. Sequenced input: PBMCs. The receptors here all came from a man under 40 in good health and CMV-seronegative.

This sequence joins TRBV19 and TRBJ2-7; D perhaps matches TRBD1 (7 bases). The CDR3 extends over 13 amino acids. CDR1 LNHDA and CDR2 SQIVND come from the germline V gene (reference sequence). Trimming cost V 3 bases and J 3 bases, with 9 bases left between them. The CDR3 reads CASSIRGVYEQYF. CDR3 bases: TGTGCCAGTAGTATCAGGGGGGTCTACGAGCAGTACTTC.

V is TRBV4-3 and J is TRBJ1-1; D is uncertain. Trimming cost V 1 base and J 6 bases, with 15 bases left between them. This CDR3 is built from 15 residues. Germline CDR1 and CDR2: LGHNA and YSLEER. The CDR3 sequence: CASSQVEISVSEAFF. In nucleotides, the CDR3 is TGCGCCAGCAGCCAAGTCGAGATCTCTGTCTCTGAAGCTTTCTTT.

The chain is built from TRBV5-1 and TRBJ2-1, with TRBD1 identical over 12 bases. The CDR3 consists of 15 residues. V lost 4 bases and J lost 9; bases outside the gene matches: 8. Germline-derived CDR1 and CDR2 are SGHRS and YFSETQ. The DNA for the CDR3 is TGCGCCAGCAGCGGCGGGACAGGGGGCTCCGGTGAGCAGTTCTTC. Amino acids: CASSGGTGGSGEQFF.

The chain has TRBV2 and TRBJ1-2; TRBD1 matches 8 bases. V shed 5 bases and J 1 base; nucleotides not matched to a gene: 3. Germline loops: CDR1 SNHLY, CDR2 FYNNEI. The CDR3 extends over 14 amino acids. CDR3 bases: TGTGCCAGCAGTACGACAGGGGATAACTATGGCTACACCTTC. Its translation: CASSTTGDNYGYTF.

V gene TRBV30 combines with J gene TRBJ2-6, with a possible D match to TRBD2 (7 bases). Germline loops: CDR1 GTSNPN, CDR2 SVGIG (reference sequence). Trimming shortened V by 7 bases and J by 4 bases, and 26 bases separated the two germline ends. The CDR3 contains 18 residues. The CDR3, as DNA: TGTGCCTCGAGGGGGAGGGCGGAAGGTTGGCGGGGGGCCAACGTCCTGACTTTC. Translation gives CASRGRAEGWRGANVLTF.

The genes are TRBV4-3 and TRBJ2-3; 7 bases match TRBD2. In germline, CDR1 is LGHNA, CDR2 YSLEER. The V segment lost 4 bases and the J segment 3 bases; nucleotides outside the gene matches: 7. There are 15 residues in the CDR3. CDR3 nucleotides: TGCGCCAGCAGCCCTGTAGCGGGCCGAACAGATACGCAGTATTTT. As protein: CASSPVAGRTDTQYF.

Comment on this clone: This sample also contains other DNA sequences that code for the same CDR3. This chain uses TRBV5-1 with TRBJ2-1; perhaps TRBD2 as D (5 bases). From germline, CDR1 is SGHRS and CDR2 YFSETQ. Between the trimmed V and J ends, which lost 4 bases and 0 bases, there was a span of 11 bases. The length of the CDR3 is 15 residues. The CDR3 here is CASSTTRSSYNEQFF. The DNA for the CDR3 is TGCGCCAGCAGCACCACTAGGAGCTCCTACAATGAGCAGTTCTTC.

This clone was detected once. V gene TRBV7-3 combines with J gene TRBJ2-3; 11 bases agree with TRBD2. The length of the CDR3 is 15 residues. CDR1 is SGHTA and CDR2 is FQGTGA in the germline V gene. With V trimmed by 5 bases and J by 6 bases, 7 bases remained unmatched. The CDR3 DNA sequence: TGTGCCAGCAGCGTTAGCGGGAGGGCCTCTGATACGCAGTATTTT. Protein: CASSVSGRASDTQYF.

The CDR3 DNA reads TGTGCCAGTAGTGAAACAGGGGATACCAATCAGCCCCAGCATTTT. Amino acids: CASSETGDTNQPQHF. The V and J genes are TRBV19 and TRBJ1-5; 7 bases line up with TRBD1. The CDR3 totals 15 residues. CDR1 is LNHDA, CDR2 SQIVND, per germline (reference sequence). V shed 5 bases and J 3 bases; nucleotides not matched to a gene: 7. The full variable domain, with the rest looked up from reference TRBV19 and TRBJ1-5, is DGGITQSPKYLFRKEGQNVTLSCEQNLNHDAMYWYRQDPGQGLRLIYYSQIVNDFQKGDIAEGYSVSREKKESFPLTVTSAQKNPTAFYLCASSETGDTNQPQHFGDGTRLSIL.

This clone turned up a few times. This chain links TRBV9 with TRBJ2-3; tentative D call: TRBD2 (7 bases). V was pared by 0 bases and J by 2 bases, with 13 bases between. CDR3 length: 16 amino acids. The V gene's germline CDR1 is SGDLS and CDR2 YYNGEE. Here the CDR3 DNA reads TGTGCCAGCAGCGTAGAAGGCGGGGGCTCCACAGATACGCAGTATTTT. Translation gives CASSVEGGGSTDTQYF.

The sample holds one count of this clone. The chain has TRBV5-1 and TRBJ2-7; the match to TRBD1 covers 10 bases. This CDR3 spans 15 amino acids. J was trimmed by 2 bases and V by 4 bases; bases with no gene match: 6. Germline V lookup: CDR1 SGHRS, CDR2 YFSETQ. CDR3 bases: TGCGCCAGCAGCCCCCGGGACAGGGGCGCCTACGAGCAGTACTTC. It specifies CASSPRDRGAYEQYF.

The chain joins TRBV15 to TRBJ2-5; D gene unclear. This CDR3 region has 14 residues. The germline CDR1 and CDR2 sequences are LNHNV and YYDKDF (reference sequence). V was trimmed by 6 bases and J by 3 bases, leaving 14 bases between them. CDR3 sequence reads: CATSFGQREETQYF. DNA for the CDR3: TGTGCCACCAGTTTTGGGCAGAGAGAAGAGACCCAGTACTTC.

The CDR3 loop is CASSQAGTGGYEQYF. CDR3 in DNA: TGTGCCAGCAGCCAAGCCGGGACAGGAGGTTACGAGCAGTACTTC. The chain is built from TRBV4-2 and TRBJ2-7, with TRBD1 matching 8 bases. The CDR3 covers 15 residues. With V trimmed by 1 base and J by 4 bases, 6 bases remained unmatched. CDR1 and CDR2 from the germline V gene are LGHNA and YNFKEQ.

This chain joins TRBV2 and TRBJ2-5; 8 bases align to TRBD2. V gave up 4 bases and J gave up 4 bases; unmatched junction bases: 5. CDR1 and CDR2 (germline): SNHLY, FYNNEI. The CDR3 runs to 14 residues. CDR3 loop: CASSGPGGRETQYF. The CDR3 region has the DNA TGTGCCAGCAGTGGACCGGGGGGGAGAGAGACCCAGTACTTC.

The V call is TRBV29-1, the J call TRBJ2-3; no clear D gene. Germline CDR1 reads SQVTM; CDR2 reads ANQGSEA. Trimming left V 6 bases short and J 6 bases short, with 16 bases between. The CDR3 contains 13 residues. In DNA form, the CDR3 reads TGCAGCGTACAAAGGTCTTACGGGGATACGCAGTATTTT. Its translation: CSVQRSYGDTQYF.

CDR3 coding DNA: TGTGCCAGCAGCTTGTCCAGGGGGAACAATGAGCAGTTCTTC. Encoded protein: CASSLSRGNNEQFF. V is TRBV7-3 and J is TRBJ2-1; 7 nucleotides agree with TRBD1. V lost 3 bases, J lost 5 bases, and 4 bases stayed unmatched. The CDR3 sequence is 14 residues long. CDR1 is SGHTA and CDR2 is FQGTGA in the germline V gene.

The J gene is TRBJ1-2, the V gene TRBV14, with D unresolved. In germline, CDR1 is SGHDN, CDR2 FVKESK. The CDR3 is 12 residues long. The ends were cut back, 4 bases at V and 6 bases at J, with 9 bases in the middle. The CDR3 protein is CASSPREDGYTF. The CDR3 DNA reads TGTGCCAGCAGCCCCCGGGAGGATGGCTACACCTTC.

In DNA form, the CDR3 reads TGCGCCAGCAGCCAAGATCGGGGGGCGTGGGAGACCCAGTACTTC. Protein: CASSQDRGAWETQYF. This chain links TRBV4-1 with TRBJ2-5; tentative D call: TRBD2 (7 bases). Trimming shortened V by 0 bases and J by 5 bases, and 13 bases separated the two germline ends. CDR1 and CDR2 (germline): MGHRA, YSYEKL. CDR3 size: 15 residues.

This chain connects TRBV4-2 to TRBJ1-1; 8 bases align to TRBD1. The CDR3 totals 15 residues. The junction had 7 bases not matched to a gene; V was cut back by 0 bases and J by 7 bases. Germline CDR1 LGHNA, CDR2 YNFKEQ. The CDR3 region is CASSQDSRTGLEAFF. The DNA for the CDR3 is TGTGCCAGCAGCCAAGATTCTCGGACAGGGCTTGAAGCTTTCTTT.

The J gene is TRBJ2-2, the V gene TRBV7-6; D is possibly TRBD2 (5 bases). CDR1 and CDR2 from the germline V gene are SGHVS and FNYEAQ. Trimming took off 3 bases at V and 1 base at J, with 12 bases between the two ends. The CDR3 runs to 16 residues. The DNA of the CDR3 is TGTGCCAGCAGCTTCCCGGGGAAAATGAACACCGGGGAGCTGTTTTTT. This codes for CASSFPGKMNTGELFF.

The V and J genes are TRBV7-2 and TRBJ1-5; no clear D. CDR1 is SGHTA, CDR2 FQGNSA, per germline. This CDR3 has 14 residues. Trimming removed 0 bases at V and 4 bases at J, with 7 bases between. The CDR3 nucleotides are TGTGCCAGCAGCTTAGCCCGGGAAAATCAGCCCCAGCATTTT. Residues: CASSLARENQPQHF.